The present T cell receptor beta chain was sequenced within a study of regulatory T cells in long-lasting Graves disease. V lost 1 base and J lost 3; bases outside the gene matches: 2. The CDR3 contains 14 residues. CDR1 is DFQATT and CDR2 is SNEGSKA in the germline V gene (reference sequence). Whole-study results and caveats: With persistent disease, TRBV28, TRBJ1-2 and TRBJ2-5 were the favored segments.

This clonotype was found a few times. Its cognate antigen is unknown. Time point in this sample: persistent/refractory GD, antithyroid drugs over 5 years with positive TRAb. With RNA extracted from PBMCs as input, the TCR library was made. Combining iRepertoire HTBI primers with Arm-PCR of CDR3 regions, the authors built TCR beta libraries. Each CDR3 protein gets one entry after TCRdb re-called the multiplex PCR reads with MiXCR. The sample yields 700,000 or so distinct CDR3 sequences, about 32% seen once. The sequencing used peripheral blood mononuclear cells (PBMCs), collected when the disease was refractory, from a patient treated with antithyroid drugs. The V gene is TRBV20-1, the J gene TRBJ2-7; 11 positions agree with TRBD1. The sequence was collected from a female donor with Graves disease. The CDR3 here is CSARGGQGVYEQYF. CDR3 in DNA: TGCAGTGCTAGAGGGGGACAGGGGGTCTACGAGCAGTACTTC.